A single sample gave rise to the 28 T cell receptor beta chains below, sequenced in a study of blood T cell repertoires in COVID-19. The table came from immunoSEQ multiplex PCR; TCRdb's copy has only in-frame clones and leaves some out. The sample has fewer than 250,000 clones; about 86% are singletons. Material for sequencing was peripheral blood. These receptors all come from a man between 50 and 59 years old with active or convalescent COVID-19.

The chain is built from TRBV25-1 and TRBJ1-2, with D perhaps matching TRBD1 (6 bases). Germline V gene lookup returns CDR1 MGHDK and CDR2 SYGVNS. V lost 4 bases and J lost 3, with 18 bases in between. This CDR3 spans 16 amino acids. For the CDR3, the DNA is TGTGCCAGCAGTGGGGGGGGGACATATTCTCACTATGGCTACACCTTC. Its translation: CASSGGGTYSHYGYTF.

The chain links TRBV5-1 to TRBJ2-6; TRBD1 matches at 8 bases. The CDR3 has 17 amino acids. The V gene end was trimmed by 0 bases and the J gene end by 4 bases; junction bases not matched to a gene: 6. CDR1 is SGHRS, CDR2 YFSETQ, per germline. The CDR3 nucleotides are TGCGCCAGCAGCTTGGAGGACAGGGTATACGGGGCCAACGTCCTGACTTTC. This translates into CASSLEDRVYGANVLTF.

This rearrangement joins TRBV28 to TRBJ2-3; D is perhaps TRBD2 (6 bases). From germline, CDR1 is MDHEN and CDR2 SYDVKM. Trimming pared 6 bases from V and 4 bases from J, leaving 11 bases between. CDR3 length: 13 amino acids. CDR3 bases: TGTGCCAGCAGCTCCGGGGGAGCAGATACGCAGTATTTT. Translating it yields CASSSGGADTQYF.

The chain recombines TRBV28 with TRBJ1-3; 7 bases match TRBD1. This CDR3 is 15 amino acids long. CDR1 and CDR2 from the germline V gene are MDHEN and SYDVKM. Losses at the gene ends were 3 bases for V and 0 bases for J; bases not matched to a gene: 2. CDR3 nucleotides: TGTGCCAGCAGTTTTGGACAGGACTCTGGAAACACCATATATTTT. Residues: CASSFGQDSGNTIYF.

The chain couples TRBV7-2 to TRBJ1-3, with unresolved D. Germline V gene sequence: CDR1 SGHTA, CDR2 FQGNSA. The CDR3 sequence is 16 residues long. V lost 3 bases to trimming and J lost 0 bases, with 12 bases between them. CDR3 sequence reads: CASSFPQFNSGNTIYF. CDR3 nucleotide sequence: TGTGCCAGCAGCTTCCCACAGTTTAACTCTGGAAACACCATATATTTT.

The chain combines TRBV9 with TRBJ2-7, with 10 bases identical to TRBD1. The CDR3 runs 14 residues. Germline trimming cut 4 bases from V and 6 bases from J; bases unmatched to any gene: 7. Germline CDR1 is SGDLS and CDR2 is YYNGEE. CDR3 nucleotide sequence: TGTGCCAGCAGCATGACAGGGGGCACCGGCGAGCAGTACTTC. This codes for CASSMTGGTGEQYF.

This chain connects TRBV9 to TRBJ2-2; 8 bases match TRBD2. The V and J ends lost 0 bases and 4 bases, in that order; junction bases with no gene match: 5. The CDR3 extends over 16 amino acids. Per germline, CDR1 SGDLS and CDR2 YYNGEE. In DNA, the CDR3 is TGTGCCAGCAGCGTAGGGGGACTAGGGGGCACCGGGGAGCTGTTTTTT. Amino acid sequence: CASSVGGLGGTGELFF.

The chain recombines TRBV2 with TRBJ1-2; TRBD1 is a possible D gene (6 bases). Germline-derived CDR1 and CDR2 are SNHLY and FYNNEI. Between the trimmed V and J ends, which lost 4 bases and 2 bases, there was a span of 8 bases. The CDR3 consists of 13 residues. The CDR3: CASSVDRNYGYTF. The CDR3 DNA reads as TGTGCCAGCAGTGTTGACAGGAACTATGGCTACACCTTC.

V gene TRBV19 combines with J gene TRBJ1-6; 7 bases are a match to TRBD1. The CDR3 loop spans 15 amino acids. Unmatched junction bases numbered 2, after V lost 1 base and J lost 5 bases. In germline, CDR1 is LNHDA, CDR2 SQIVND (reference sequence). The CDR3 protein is CASSIGGQNNSPLHF. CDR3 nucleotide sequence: TGTGCCAGTAGTATAGGGGGACAGAATAATTCACCCCTCCACTTT.

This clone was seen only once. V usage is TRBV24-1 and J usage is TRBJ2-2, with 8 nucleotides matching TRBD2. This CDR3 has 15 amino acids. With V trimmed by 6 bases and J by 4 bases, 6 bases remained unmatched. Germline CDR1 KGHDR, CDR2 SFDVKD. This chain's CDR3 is CATSLAGGGTGELFF. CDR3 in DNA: TGTGCCACCAGTTTGGCGGGGGGAGGCACCGGGGAGCTGTTTTTT.

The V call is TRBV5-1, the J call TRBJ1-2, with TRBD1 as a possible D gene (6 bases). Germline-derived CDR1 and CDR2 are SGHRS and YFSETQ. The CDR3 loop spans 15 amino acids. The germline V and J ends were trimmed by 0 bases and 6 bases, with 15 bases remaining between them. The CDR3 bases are TGCGCCAGCAGCTTGGAAGGGGGGGTCCGGCATGGCTACACCTTC. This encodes CASSLEGGVRHGYTF.

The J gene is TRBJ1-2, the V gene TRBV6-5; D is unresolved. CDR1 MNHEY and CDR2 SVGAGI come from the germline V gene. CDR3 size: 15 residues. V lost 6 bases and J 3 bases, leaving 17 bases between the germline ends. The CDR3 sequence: CASRGWGGRYYGYTF. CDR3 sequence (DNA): TGTGCCAGCAGAGGCTGGGGAGGGCGTTACTATGGCTACACCTTC.

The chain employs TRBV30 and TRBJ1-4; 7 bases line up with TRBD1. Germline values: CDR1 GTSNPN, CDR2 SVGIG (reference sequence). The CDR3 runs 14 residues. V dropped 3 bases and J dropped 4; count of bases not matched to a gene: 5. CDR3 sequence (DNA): TGTGCCTGGAGCCACGACAGGGTTAATGAAAAACTGTTTTTT. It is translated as CAWSHDRVNEKLFF.

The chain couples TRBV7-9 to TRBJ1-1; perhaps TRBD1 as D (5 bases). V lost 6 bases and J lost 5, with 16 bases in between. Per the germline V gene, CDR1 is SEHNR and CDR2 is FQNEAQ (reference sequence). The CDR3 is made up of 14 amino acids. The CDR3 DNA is TGTGCCAGCAGGTCAACAGGAGAGAGAACTGAAGCTTTCTTT. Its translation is CASRSTGERTEAFF.

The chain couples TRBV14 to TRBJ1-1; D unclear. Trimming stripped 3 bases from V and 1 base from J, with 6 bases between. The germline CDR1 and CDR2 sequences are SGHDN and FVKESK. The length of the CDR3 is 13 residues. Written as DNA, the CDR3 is TGTGCCAGCAGCCAGGCAGAGAACACTGAAGCTTTCTTT. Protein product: CASSQAENTEAFF.

Written as DNA, the CDR3 is TGTGCCAGCAGTTATGAGGCCTGGGGCAGGGGCCACGAGCAGTACTTC. Protein: CASSYEAWGRGHEQYF. The rearrangement joins TRBV28 to TRBJ2-7; D may be TRBD1 (6 bases). The CDR3 covers 16 residues. Germline V gene lookup returns CDR1 MDHEN and CDR2 SYDVKM. Between the trimmed V and J ends, which lost 4 bases and 5 bases, there was a span of 21 bases.

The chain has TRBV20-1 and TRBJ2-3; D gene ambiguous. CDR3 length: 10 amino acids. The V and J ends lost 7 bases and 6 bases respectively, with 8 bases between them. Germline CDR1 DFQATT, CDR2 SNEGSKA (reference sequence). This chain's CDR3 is CSGGADTQYF. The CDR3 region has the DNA TGCAGTGGAGGAGCCGATACGCAGTATTTT.

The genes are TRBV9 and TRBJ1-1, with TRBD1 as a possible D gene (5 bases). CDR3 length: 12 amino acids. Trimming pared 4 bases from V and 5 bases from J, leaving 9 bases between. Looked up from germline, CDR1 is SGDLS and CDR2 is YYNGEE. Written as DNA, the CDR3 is TGTGCCAGCAGCCCCTCAGGGACTGAAGCTTTCTTT. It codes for CASSPSGTEAFF.

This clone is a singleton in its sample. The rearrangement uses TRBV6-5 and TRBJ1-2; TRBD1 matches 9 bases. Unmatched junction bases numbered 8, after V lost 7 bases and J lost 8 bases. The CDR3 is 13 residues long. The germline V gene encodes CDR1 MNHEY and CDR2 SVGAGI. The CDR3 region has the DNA TGTGCCAGCAACTCCGGGACAGGGTTCGGCTACACCTTC. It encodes CASNSGTGFGYTF.

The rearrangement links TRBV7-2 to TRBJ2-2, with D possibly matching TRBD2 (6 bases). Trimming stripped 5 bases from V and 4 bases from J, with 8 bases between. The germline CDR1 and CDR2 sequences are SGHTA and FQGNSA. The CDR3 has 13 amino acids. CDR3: CASSGGLTGELFF. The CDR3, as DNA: TGTGCCAGCAGCGGGGGACTCACCGGGGAGCTGTTTTTT.

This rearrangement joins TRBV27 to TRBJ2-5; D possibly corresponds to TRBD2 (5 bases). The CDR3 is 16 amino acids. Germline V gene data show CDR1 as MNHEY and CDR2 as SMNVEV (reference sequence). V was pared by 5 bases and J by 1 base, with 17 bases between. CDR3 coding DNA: TGTGCCAGCAGTCTGGCCCCGAGAGGGCCCCAAGAGACCCAGTACTTC. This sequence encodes CASSLAPRGPQETQYF.

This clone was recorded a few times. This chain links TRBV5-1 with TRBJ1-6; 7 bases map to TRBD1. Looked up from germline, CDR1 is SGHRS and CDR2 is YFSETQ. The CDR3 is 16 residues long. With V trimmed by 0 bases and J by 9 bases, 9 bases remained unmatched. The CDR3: CASSLATDRRGSPLHF. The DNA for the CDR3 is TGCGCCAGCAGCTTGGCGACGGACAGGCGCGGTTCACCCCTCCACTTT.

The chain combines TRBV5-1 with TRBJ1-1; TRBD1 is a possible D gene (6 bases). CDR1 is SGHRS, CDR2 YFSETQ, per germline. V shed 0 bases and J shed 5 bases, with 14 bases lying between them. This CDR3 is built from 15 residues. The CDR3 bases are TGCGCCAGCAGCTTGGCCGCAGGGGTGGTTACTGAAGCTTTCTTT. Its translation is CASSLAAGVVTEAFF.

The CDR3 spells CASSLAGGGSPLHF. CDR3 nucleotide sequence: TGTGCCAGCAGCTTAGCAGGGGGTGGTTCACCCCTCCACTTT. The chain combines TRBV7-9 with TRBJ1-6, with D perhaps matching TRBD1 (6 bases). Germline loops: CDR1 SEHNR, CDR2 FQNEAQ (reference sequence). Trimming took off 0 bases at V and 9 bases at J, with 9 bases between the two ends. The CDR3 extends over 14 amino acids. Full variable domain (missing parts from reference TRBV7-9 and TRBJ1-6): DTGVSQNPRHKITKRGQNVTFRCDPISEHNRLYWYRQTLGQGPEFLTYFQNEAQLEKSRLLSDRFSAERPKGSFSTLEIQRTEQGDSAMYLCASSLAGGGSPLHFGNGTRLTVT.

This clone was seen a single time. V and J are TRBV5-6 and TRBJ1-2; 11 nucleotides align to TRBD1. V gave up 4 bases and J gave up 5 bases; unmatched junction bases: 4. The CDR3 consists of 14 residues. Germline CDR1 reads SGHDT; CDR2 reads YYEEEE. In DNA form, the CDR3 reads TGTGCCAGCAGCCCGGGACAGGGGGTATATGGCTACACCTTC. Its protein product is CASSPGQGVYGYTF.

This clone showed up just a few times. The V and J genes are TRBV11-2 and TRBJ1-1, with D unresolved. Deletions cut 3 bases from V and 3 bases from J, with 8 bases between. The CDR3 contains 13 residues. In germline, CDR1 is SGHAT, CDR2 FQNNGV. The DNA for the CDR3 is TGTGCCAGCAGCTTTAGGAGGGACACTGAAGCTTTCTTT. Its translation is CASSFRRDTEAFF.

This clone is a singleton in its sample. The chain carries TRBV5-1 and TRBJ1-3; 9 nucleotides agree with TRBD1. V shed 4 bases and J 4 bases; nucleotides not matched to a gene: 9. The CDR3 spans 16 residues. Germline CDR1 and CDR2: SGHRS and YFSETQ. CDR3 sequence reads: CASSQGQGWAGNTIYF. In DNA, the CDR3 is TGCGCCAGCAGCCAGGGACAGGGATGGGCAGGAAACACCATATATTTT.

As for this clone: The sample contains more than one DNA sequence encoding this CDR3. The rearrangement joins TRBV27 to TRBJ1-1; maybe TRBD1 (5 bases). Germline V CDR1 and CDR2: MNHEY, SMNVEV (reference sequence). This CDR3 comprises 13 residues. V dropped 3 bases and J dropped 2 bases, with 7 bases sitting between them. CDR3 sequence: CASSFTGNTEAFF. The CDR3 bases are TGTGCCAGCAGTTTCACAGGTAACACTGAAGCTTTCTTT.